The clone carrying this T cell receptor (beta chain) was counted many times. Antigen unknown. CDR3 length: 14 residues. V was clipped by 5 bases and J by 10 bases; unmatched bases: 8. Germline lookup yields CDR1 PRHDT and CDR2 FYEKMQ (reference sequence). TCRdb re-analysed the RACE reads in MiXCR, keeping a single row per CDR3 protein. The profile covers 300,000 to 450,000 distinct CDR3 sequences, with 5.1% appearing a single time and approximately 2.8% taken by the ten largest. Regarding time point: pre-sensitization, week 0. The treatment was: therapeutic diphenylcyclopropenone sensitization with weekly scalp DPC. The data were obtained in a study of human T cells and chemical hapten exposure. Findings of the study overall: The donors suffered from alopecia, so their immune response may not match that of healthy people.

The sequencing here drew on whole blood, taken in connection with sensitization to the hapten diphenylcyclopropenone (DPC). This chain connects TRBV13 to TRBJ2-1; 10 nucleotides match TRBD2. The sequence was obtained from a woman in her forties or fifties with alopecia areata. Some clones in this sample may be carry-over from other donors' samples. CDR3 sequence: CASSLSGGAEEQFF. CDR3 DNA sequence: TGTGCCAGCAGCCTAAGCGGGGGGGCAGAGGAGCAGTTCTTC.